Following are 29 T cell receptor beta chains from one sample sequenced in a study of tumor-infiltrating lymphocytes in primary liver carcinoma. The investigators made TCR beta cDNA from about 0.45 ug total RNA, using a constant-region primer. Slightly modified ARM-PCR with three nested multiplex PCR rounds yielded TCR beta libraries. It was with TRBV1-TRBV30 forward primers and a C-beta reverse primer that the first two PCR rounds were run, at roughly 9 cycles each. TCRdb re-analysed the multiplex PCR reads in MiXCR, keeping a single row per CDR3 protein. The sample holds about 310,000 distinct CDR3 sequences, around three fifths seen once. Unsorted whole blood yielded blood RNA, and germline DNA was extracted as well. The sample taken for sequencing was peripheral blood. The receptors come from a woman under 40 with primary liver carcinoma and hepatitis B virus infection.

Remarks on this clonotype: Just one base apart from a much larger clone, this may be a read error. The chain combines TRBV12-3 or TRBV12-4 with TRBJ2-6; D gene ambiguous. Deletions cut 5 bases from V and 4 bases from J, with 12 bases between. The CDR3 spans 15 residues. The CDR3 DNA reads TGTGCCAGCAGTATCGTGACTTCCGGGGCCAACGTCCTGACTTTC. Translation gives CASSIVTSGANVLTF.

In its sample, this clonotype was seen a few times. V gene TRBV2 combines with J gene TRBJ1-1; D not resolved. V lost 7 bases, J lost 0 bases, and 3 bases lay in between. The germline gives CDR1 SNHLY, CDR2 FYNNEI. This CDR3 contains 11 residues. CDR3 sequence reads: CASTVNTEAFF. DNA for the CDR3: TGTGCCAGCACGGTGAACACTGAAGCTTTCTTT. The variable domain in full, completed from reference TRBV2 and TRBJ1-1, reads EPEVTQTPSHQVTQMGQEVILRCVPISNHLYFYWYRQILGQKVEFLVSFYNNEISEKSEIFDDQFSVERPDGSNFTLKIRSTKLEDSAMYFCASTVNTEAFFGQGTRLTVV.

The chain carries TRBV5-4 and TRBJ2-2, with 11 bases identical to TRBD2. Germline CDR1 SGHNT, CDR2 YYREEE (reference sequence). This CDR3 is 22 amino acids long. V gave up 3 bases and J gave up 1 base; unmatched junction bases: 20. The CDR3 bases are TGTGCCAGCAGCTGGTACCCGGGACTAGCGGCTCCCCGATTAGAGAACACCGGGGAGCTGTTTTTT. It encodes CASSWYPGLAAPRLENTGELFF.

This clonotype was found a few times. The chain recombines TRBV7-8 with TRBJ1-4; D is undetermined. V gave up 1 base and J gave up 8 bases, with 17 bases separating them. The CDR3 is made up of 16 amino acids. Germline-derived CDR1 and CDR2 are SGHVS and FQNEAQ. DNA for the CDR3: TGTGCCAGCAGCTTAGACCCACAGTTCAGTAGGGAAAAACTGTTTTTT. Residues: CASSLDPQFSREKLFF.

The rearrangement joins TRBV11-2 to TRBJ2-6; D is undetermined. Trimming pared 7 bases from V and 4 bases from J, leaving 8 bases between. Germline V gene sequence: CDR1 SGHAT, CDR2 FQNNGV. The CDR3 sequence is 13 residues long. The CDR3 loop reads CASNLAGANVLTF. The CDR3 DNA reads as TGTGCCAGCAATTTAGCCGGGGCCAACGTCCTGACTTTC.

To note about this clonotype: The junction shows a germline mismatch at one end, possibly a read error. The chain's CDR3 is CTAGGRHETQYF. In DNA form, the CDR3 reads TGCACCGCAGGCGGGAGACATGAGACTCAGTACTTC. This rearrangement joins TRBV29-1 to TRBJ2-5; 7 bases agree with TRBD2. The germline V gene encodes CDR1 SQVTM and CDR2 ANQGSEA. The length of the CDR3 is 12 residues.

The genes are TRBV13 and TRBJ2-1; no clear D gene. Germline-derived CDR1 and CDR2 are PRHDT and FYEKMQ (reference sequence). This CDR3 has 13 residues. V was clipped by 8 bases and J by 8 bases, with 16 bases between them. The CDR3 bases are TGTGCCAGCCGCGATTCCGCAGTAGATGAGCAGTTCTTC. Its translation: CASRDSAVDEQFF.

The rearrangement uses TRBV28 and TRBJ2-7; 8 bases are a match to TRBD1. Germline assignment: CDR1 MDHEN and CDR2 SYDVKM. This CDR3 spans 15 amino acids. After removal of 1 base from V and 9 bases from J, the junction contained 11 bases not matched to a gene. CDR3 sequence (DNA): TGTGCCAGCAGTTTATTAAGAGACAGGGGCATGAGGCAGTACTTC. Translating gives CASSLLRDRGMRQYF. Full variable domain (missing parts from reference TRBV28 and TRBJ2-7): DVKVTQSSRYLVKRTGEKVFLECVQDMDHENMFWYRQDPGLGLRLIYFSYDVKMKEKGDIPEGYSVSREKKERFSLILESASTNQTSMYLCASSLLRDRGMRQYFGPGTRLTVT.

This clonotype was counted at least ten times. V and J are TRBV10-3 and TRBJ2-1; no definite D call. V gave up 3 bases and J gave up 2 bases, with 11 bases separating them. The CDR3 length is 15 residues. Germline V lookup: CDR1 ENHRY, CDR2 SYGVKD. The CDR3 loop is CAISDPLRTYNEQFF. CDR3 nucleotides: TGTGCCATCAGTGACCCCCTTCGGACCTACAATGAGCAGTTCTTC.

This chain links TRBV7-9 with TRBJ1-2; D not resolved. The length of the CDR3 is 16 residues. The V end lost 5 bases, the J end lost 0 bases, and 16 bases lay between the germline ends. The germline V gene encodes CDR1 SEHNR and CDR2 FQNEAQ (reference sequence). CDR3 amino acids: CASSPGRGSANYGYTF. The DNA for the CDR3 is TGTGCCAGCAGCCCAGGACGAGGATCAGCTAACTATGGCTACACCTTC.

V is TRBV12-3 or TRBV12-4 and J is TRBJ2-7, with 7 bases matching TRBD2. The length of the CDR3 is 16 residues. With V trimmed by 8 bases and J by 1 base, 14 bases remained unmatched. CDR3 nucleotides: TGTGCCAGCGGTGGACGCGGGGCTAGCGGTTCCTACGAGCAGTACTTC. Translation gives CASGGRGASGSYEQYF.

This chain uses TRBV7-8 with TRBJ1-1, with a possible D match to TRBD1 (6 bases). The germline V and J ends were trimmed by 5 bases and 1 base, with 14 bases remaining between them. CDR3 length equals 15 residues. In germline, CDR1 is SGHVS, CDR2 FQNEAQ. The DNA of the CDR3 is TGTGCCAGCAGCCCGAGTTTACAGGGGAACACTGAAGCTTTCTTT. Translation gives CASSPSLQGNTEAFF.

With regard to this clonotype: A read error may account for a junction end that differs from germline. As DNA, the CDR3 is TGTGCCAGCGGCAGGGGACGAAACGCTGAAGCTTCCTTT. It yields the protein CASGRGRNAEASF. V usage is TRBV12-3 or TRBV12-4 and J usage is TRBJ1-1, with a possible D match to TRBD1 (6 bases). This CDR3 is built from 13 residues.

The V call is TRBV18, the J call TRBJ1-1; 9 nucleotides agree with TRBD1. Per the germline V gene, CDR1 is KGHSH and CDR2 is LQKENI. Trimming at V came to 8 bases and at J to 7 bases, leaving 8 bases not matched to a gene. The CDR3 runs to 13 residues. The CDR3 is CASTGQGPGEAFF. The CDR3 coding sequence is TGTGCCAGCACGGGACAGGGCCCGGGTGAAGCTTTCTTT.

This chain links TRBV7-2 with TRBJ1-4; weak D call: TRBD1 (6 bases). Per germline, CDR1 SGHTA and CDR2 FQGNSA. V lost 5 bases to trimming and J lost 3 bases, with 13 bases between them. The CDR3 has 15 amino acids. For the CDR3, the DNA is TGTGCCAGCAGCCCCGAACAGGGATCTAATGAAAAACTGTTTTTT. Translating it yields CASSPEQGSNEKLFF.

Points on this clonotype: A junction boundary mismatches the germline segment, possibly from a read error. The chain combines TRBV11-3 with TRBJ2-2; no definite D call. Germline CDR1 reads SGHNT; CDR2 reads YENEEA. CDR3 length: 14 residues. The CDR3: CASNLKRDIGELFF. CDR3 nucleotides: TGTGCCAGCAACTTAAAAAGAGACATCGGGGAGCTGTTTTTT.

The V call is TRBV4-3, the J call TRBJ1-2; D is possibly TRBD1 (5 bases). Trimming took 10 bases from V and 8 from J, leaving 26 bases between them. The CDR3 is made up of 15 amino acids. Germline assignment: CDR1 LGHNA and CDR2 YSLEER. The CDR3 DNA follows: TGCGCCAACAATCCAGTCGGCCAGGGAACTCAAGGCTACACCTTC. It is translated as CANNPVGQGTQGYTF.

This clonotype was detected many times. This chain links TRBV11-3 with TRBJ2-7, with D perhaps TRBD2 (5 bases). V was cut by 7 bases and J by 7 bases, with 14 bases left in between. The CDR3 consists of 12 residues. Germline V gene data show CDR1 as SGHNT and CDR2 as YENEEA. This CDR3 is CASTRDEGEQYF. The CDR3, as DNA: TGTGCCAGCACGAGAGACGAGGGAGAGCAGTACTTC.

To note about this clonotype: It may be a read error: a sequence one base away is much more abundant. The rearrangement joins TRBV4-2 to TRBJ2-5; D might be TRBD1 or TRBD2, each matching 5 bases. CDR1 is LGHNA and CDR2 is YNFKEQ in the germline V gene. V lost 1 base and J lost 7, with 16 bases in between. CDR3 length: 15 residues. CDR3: CASSQVEGTSWTQYF. The CDR3 DNA sequence: TGTGCCAGCAGCCAAGTAGAAGGGACCTCGTGGACCCAGTACTTC.

As for this clonotype: A junction end diverges from the germline sequence, so it may reflect a read error. The CDR3 coding sequence is TGTGCCGGCAGTCGAGCAAACTCTGGGGACTACAATGAGCAGTTCTTC. This encodes CAGSRANSGDYNEQFF. This chain connects TRBV6-2 or TRBV6-3 to TRBJ2-1; D ambiguous. From germline, CDR1 is MNHEY and CDR2 SVGEGT. The CDR3 runs 16 residues.

The chain uses TRBV11-1 and TRBJ2-1, with 12 bases fitting TRBD2. The CDR3 spans 15 residues. In germline, CDR1 is SGHAT, CDR2 FQDESV (reference sequence). Here the CDR3 reads CSSSRPGLAGREQFF. CDR3 nucleotides: TGTAGCAGCAGCCGACCGGGACTAGCGGGCCGGGAGCAGTTCTTC. Based on the CDR3 plus reference TRBV11-1 and TRBJ2-1, the full variable domain is EAEVAQSPRYKITEKSQAVAFWCDPISGHATLYWYRQILGQGPELLVQFQDESVVDDSQLPKDRFSAERLKGVDSTLKIQPAELGDSAMYLCSSSRPGLAGREQFFGPGTRLTVL.

As to this clonotype: A much more abundant neighbour one base away suggests this may be a read error. V usage is TRBV6-6 and J usage is TRBJ1-4; D perhaps matches TRBD1 (5 bases). Germline assignment: CDR1 MNHNY and CDR2 SVGAGI (reference sequence). The CDR3 runs to 12 residues. For the CDR3, the DNA is TGTGCCAGCAGTTACCAGACAGAAAGACTGTTTTTT. Amino acid sequence: CASSYQTERLFF.

This clonotype was detected only a few times. CDR3: CASSLGWTGEQFF. CDR3 sequence (DNA): TGTGCCAGCAGCTTAGGGTGGACCGGGGAGCAGTTCTTC. V usage is TRBV7-8 and J usage is TRBJ2-1; D gene uncertain. This CDR3 comprises 13 residues. V gave up 1 base and J gave up 10 bases, with 11 bases separating them. The germline CDR1 and CDR2 sequences are SGHVS and FQNEAQ.

A remark on this clonotype: A read error may produce the germline difference seen at one junction end. J is TRBJ2-1 and V is TRBV6-2 or TRBV6-3, with a weak D call TRBD1 (5 bases). The CDR3 covers 14 residues. CDR1 is MNHEY, CDR2 SVGEGT, per germline. The CDR3 nucleotides are TGTCCCAGCAGTTCCGTCGTAGGGGCGAATGAGCAGTTCTTC. This codes for CPSSSVVGANEQFF.

This clonotype was detected many times. This chain's CDR3 is CSVAQGLGYEQYF. For the CDR3, the DNA is TGCAGCGTTGCCCAGGGATTGGGGTACGAGCAGTACTTC. The chain links TRBV29-1 to TRBJ2-7; perhaps TRBD1 as D (5 bases). This CDR3 region has 13 residues. Per the germline V gene, CDR1 is SQVTM and CDR2 is ANQGSEA. V dropped 4 bases and J dropped 4 bases, with 14 bases sitting between them.

This clonotype was counted many times. This chain connects TRBV11-1 to TRBJ2-1; TRBD1 agrees at 10 bases. Germline-derived CDR1 and CDR2 are SGHAT and FQDESV (reference sequence). CDR3 length: 15 residues. V lost 4 bases and J lost 4; bases outside the gene matches: 4. The CDR3 DNA is TGTGCCAGCAGCTGGACAGGGGGAAATTACAATGAGCAGTTCTTC. It is translated as CASSWTGGNYNEQFF. The complete variable domain, with remaining parts taken from reference TRBV11-1 and TRBJ2-1, reads EAEVAQSPRYKITEKSQAVAFWCDPISGHATLYWYRQILGQGPELLVQFQDESVVDDSQLPKDRFSAERLKGVDSTLKIQPAELGDSAMYLCASSWTGGNYNEQFFGPGTRLTVL.

This clonotype was counted ten times or more. The chain links TRBV29-1 to TRBJ2-1; 11 bases match TRBD2. CDR1 is SQVTM, CDR2 ANQGSEA, per germline. After removal of 1 base from V and 8 bases from J, the junction contained 13 bases not matched to a gene. This CDR3 has 17 amino acids. CDR3 sequence (DNA): TGCAGCGTTGAAGGGCGCAAGACTAGCGGGATTAATGATGAGCAGTTCTTC. Its protein is CSVEGRKTSGINDEQFF.

V and J are TRBV6-6 and TRBJ1-1; D unresolved. The V end lost 1 base, the J end lost 1 base, and 10 bases lay between the germline ends. Germline CDR1 MNHNY, CDR2 SVGAGI (reference sequence). CDR3 length: 15 residues. The CDR3: CASSYLVVENTEAFF. In DNA, the CDR3 is TGTGCCAGCAGTTACTTAGTGGTAGAGAACACTGAAGCTTTCTTT.

With regard to this clonotype: A much larger clone differs from this one at a single base, so this may be a read error. The chain links TRBV4-1 to TRBJ2-7, with 9 bases aligning to TRBD2. The J segment lost 3 bases and the V segment lost 4 bases, leaving 7 bases of the junction unmatched. Germline loops: CDR1 MGHRA, CDR2 YSYEKL. The CDR3 length is 15 residues. In DNA form, the CDR3 reads TGCGCCAGCAGCCTCGAGACTAGCGGTGACTACGAGCAGTACTTC. Its translation is CASSLETSGDYEQYF.